These T cell receptor beta chains were read from a single sample in a study of cytomegalovirus exposure and HLA in healthy donors. TCRdb's table, derived via immunoSEQ multiplex PCR, lists solely in-frame clones and lacks some. The sample lists some 65,000 clones; 62% were seen once. Sequencing used PBMCs. These receptors all come from a man in his thirties or forties in good health and CMV-seronegative. Each CDR3 is given without its conserved first and last residue.

CDR3aa: ASSEMAGVGPQH; j_gene: TRBJ1-5; v_gene: TRBV2
CDR3aa: ASSPPGGKQF; j_gene: TRBJ2-1; v_gene: TRBV27
CDR3aa: ASSPGSDEQY; j_gene: TRBJ2-7; v_gene: TRBV28
CDR3aa: ASSQDGFPGLAGKETQY; j_gene: TRBJ2-5; v_gene: TRBV4-1
CDR3aa: ASSAPGQSNTEAF; j_gene: TRBJ1-1; v_gene: TRBV6-1
CDR3aa: ASRGQGVEKLF; j_gene: TRBJ1-4; v_gene: TRBV19
CDR3aa: ASSLMSGTDTQY; j_gene: TRBJ2-3; v_gene: TRBV11-3
CDR3aa: ASSQGADGSYNSPLH; j_gene: TRBJ1-6; v_gene: TRBV23-1
CDR3aa: ASSVNGGRVNTEAF; j_gene: TRBJ1-1; v_gene: TRBV5-4
CDR3aa: ASSQGTVTYEQY; j_gene: TRBJ2-7; v_gene: TRBV16
CDR3aa: ASSRQGYNEQF; j_gene: TRBJ2-1; v_gene: TRBV6-1
CDR3aa: ASSLEPNSPLH; j_gene: TRBJ1-6; v_gene: TRBV5-4
CDR3aa: AISESWGHYGYT; j_gene: TRBJ1-2; v_gene: TRBV10-3
CDR3aa: ASSPISDQPQH; j_gene: TRBJ1-5; v_gene: TRBV18
CDR3aa: ASSLAPDTGPYEQY; j_gene: TRBJ2-7; v_gene: TRBV5-1
CDR3aa: ASSLQGDNYNSPLH; j_gene: TRBJ1-6; v_gene: TRBV5-1
CDR3aa: ASSYAPGQGSEQY; j_gene: TRBJ2-7; v_gene: TRBV6-5
CDR3aa: ASSHGTGGFYEQY; j_gene: TRBJ2-7; v_gene: TRBV4-1
CDR3aa: ASSQDLDRGRGYT; j_gene: TRBJ1-2; v_gene: TRBV4-1
CDR3aa: ASSQAPGQGPETQY; j_gene: TRBJ2-5; v_gene: TRBV4-1
CDR3aa: ASSFSGTGGTEAF; j_gene: TRBJ1-1; v_gene: TRBV5-1
CDR3aa: ASKGDTQY; j_gene: TRBJ2-3; v_gene: TRBV19
CDR3aa: SAIAGGYRF; j_gene: TRBJ2-1; v_gene: TRBV20-1
CDR3aa: ASSQGPHQPQH; j_gene: TRBJ1-5; v_gene: TRBV2
CDR3aa: TSSQGERGGPWKQY; j_gene: TRBJ2-7; v_gene: TRBV1
CDR3aa: ASSGQAGVSYNSPLH; j_gene: TRBJ1-6; v_gene: TRBV2
CDR3aa: ASSPTTFDQPQH; j_gene: TRBJ1-5; v_gene: TRBV18
CDR3aa: ASSVGGGEKLF; j_gene: TRBJ1-4; v_gene: TRBV9
CDR3aa: ASQTGSNYGYT; j_gene: TRBJ1-2; v_gene: TRBV25-1
CDR3aa: ASSLPTGITEAF; j_gene: TRBJ1-1; v_gene: TRBV7-6
CDR3aa: ASSLPGQGARGNQPQH; j_gene: TRBJ1-5; v_gene: TRBV2
CDR3aa: ASGRGRSSYEQY; j_gene: TRBJ2-7; v_gene: TRBV2
CDR3aa: ASRRQGEQTQY; j_gene: TRBJ2-5; v_gene: TRBV21-1
CDR3aa: ASSHQGSDTGELF; j_gene: TRBJ2-2; v_gene: TRBV2
CDR3aa: ASSLATSGGKPYEQY; j_gene: TRBJ2-7; v_gene: TRBV7-2
CDR3aa: ASSRGQSQETQY; j_gene: TRBJ2-5; v_gene: TRBV7-9
CDR3aa: SVEGEGSGPYGYT; j_gene: TRBJ1-2; v_gene: TRBV29-1
CDR3aa: ASSLDRDHTIY; j_gene: TRBJ1-3; v_gene: TRBV28
CDR3aa: ASSDDRTTNEKLF; j_gene: TRBJ1-4; v_gene: TRBV2
CDR3aa: AWSEGVSGNTIY; j_gene: TRBJ1-3; v_gene: TRBV30
CDR3aa: ASSYGQVDSYEQY; j_gene: TRBJ2-7; v_gene: TRBV6-5
CDR3aa: ASSPGQGMPYNEQF; j_gene: TRBJ2-1; v_gene: TRBV18
CDR3aa: AWSGDRGYNEQF; j_gene: TRBJ2-1; v_gene: TRBV30
CDR3aa: ASSYGGVNTEAF; j_gene: TRBJ1-1; v_gene: TRBV6-5
CDR3aa: ASSLVSSRNTEAF; j_gene: TRBJ1-1; v_gene: TRBV5-1
CDR3aa: ASSPSRGRSNEKLF; j_gene: TRBJ1-4; v_gene: TRBV9
CDR3aa: ASSDVAGRGSPEAF; j_gene: TRBJ1-1; v_gene: TRBV6-1
CDR3aa: ASSLGTGDTEAF; j_gene: TRBJ1-1; v_gene: TRBV5-8
CDR3aa: AWSVPPAGAGTDTQY; j_gene: TRBJ2-3; v_gene: TRBV30
CDR3aa: ASSFPSGGGQVDEQF; j_gene: TRBJ2-1; v_gene: TRBV28
CDR3aa: ATSRDLTGNGYT; j_gene: TRBJ1-2; v_gene: TRBV15
CDR3aa: ATAQGATQPQH; j_gene: TRBJ1-5; v_gene: TRBV19
CDR3aa: ASSYSPLQGWYEQY; j_gene: TRBJ2-7; v_gene: TRBV6-5
CDR3aa: ASSLEGLQGETQY; j_gene: TRBJ2-5; v_gene: TRBV11-3
CDR3aa: ASSVLFGLGGNTEAF; j_gene: TRBJ1-1; v_gene: TRBV2
CDR3aa: ASSDGDRYEQY; j_gene: TRBJ2-7; v_gene: TRBV2
CDR3aa: AWGLPGFYGYT; j_gene: TRBJ1-2; v_gene: TRBV30